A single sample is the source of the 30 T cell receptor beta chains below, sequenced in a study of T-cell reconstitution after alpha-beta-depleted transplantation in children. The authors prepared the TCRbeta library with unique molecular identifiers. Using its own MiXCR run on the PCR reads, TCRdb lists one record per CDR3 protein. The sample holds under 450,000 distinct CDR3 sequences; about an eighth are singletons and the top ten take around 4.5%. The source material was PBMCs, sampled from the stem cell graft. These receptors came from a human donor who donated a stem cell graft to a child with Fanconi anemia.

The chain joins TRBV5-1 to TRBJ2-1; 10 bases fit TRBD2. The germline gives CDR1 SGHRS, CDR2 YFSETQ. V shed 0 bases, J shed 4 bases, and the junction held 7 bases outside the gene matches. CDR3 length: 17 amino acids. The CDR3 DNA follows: TGCGCCAGCAGCTTGGAGGCTAGCGGGGGCGGGTACAATGAGCAGTTCTTC. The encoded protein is CASSLEASGGGYNEQFF.

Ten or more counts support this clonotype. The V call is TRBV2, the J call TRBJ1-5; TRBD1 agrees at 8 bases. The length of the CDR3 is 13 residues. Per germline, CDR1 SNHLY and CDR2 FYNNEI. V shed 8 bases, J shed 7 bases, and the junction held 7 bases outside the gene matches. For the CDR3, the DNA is TGTGCCAGCTGCAGGGGGCTACAGCAGCCCCAGCATTTT. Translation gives CASCRGLQQPQHF.

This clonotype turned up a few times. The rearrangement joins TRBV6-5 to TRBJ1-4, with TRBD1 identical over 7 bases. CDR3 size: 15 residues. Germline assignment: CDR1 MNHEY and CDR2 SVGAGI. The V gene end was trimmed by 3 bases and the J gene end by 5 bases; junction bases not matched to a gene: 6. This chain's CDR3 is CASSYSTGLNEKLFF. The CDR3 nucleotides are TGTGCCAGCAGTTATTCGACAGGGTTGAATGAAAAACTGTTTTTT.

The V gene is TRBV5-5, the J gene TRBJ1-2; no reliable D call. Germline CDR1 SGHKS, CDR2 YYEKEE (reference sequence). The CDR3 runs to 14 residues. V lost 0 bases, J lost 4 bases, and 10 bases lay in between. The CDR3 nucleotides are TGTGCCAGCAGCTTGGACATCTACCCCTATGGCTACACCTTC. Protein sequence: CASSLDIYPYGYTF.

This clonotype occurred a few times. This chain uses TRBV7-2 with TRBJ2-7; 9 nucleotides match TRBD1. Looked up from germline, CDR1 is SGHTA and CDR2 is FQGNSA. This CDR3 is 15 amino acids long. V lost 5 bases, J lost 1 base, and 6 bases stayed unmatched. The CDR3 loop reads CASSPSGTGSYEQYF. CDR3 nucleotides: TGTGCCAGCAGCCCCTCCGGGACAGGGTCCTACGAGCAGTACTTC.

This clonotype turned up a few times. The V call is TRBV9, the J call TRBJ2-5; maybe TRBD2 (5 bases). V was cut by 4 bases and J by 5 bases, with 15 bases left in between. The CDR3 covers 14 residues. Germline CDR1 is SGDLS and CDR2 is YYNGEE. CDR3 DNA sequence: TGTGCCAGCAGCCCTAATCCCGGGAAGGAGACCCAGTACTTC. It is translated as CASSPNPGKETQYF.

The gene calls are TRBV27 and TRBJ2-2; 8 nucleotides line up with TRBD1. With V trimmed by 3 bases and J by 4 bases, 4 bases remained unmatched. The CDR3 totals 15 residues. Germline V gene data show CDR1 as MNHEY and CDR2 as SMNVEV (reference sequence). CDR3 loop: CASSFRTGGTGELFF. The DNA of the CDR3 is TGTGCCAGCAGTTTTCGTACAGGGGGCACCGGGGAGCTGTTTTTT.

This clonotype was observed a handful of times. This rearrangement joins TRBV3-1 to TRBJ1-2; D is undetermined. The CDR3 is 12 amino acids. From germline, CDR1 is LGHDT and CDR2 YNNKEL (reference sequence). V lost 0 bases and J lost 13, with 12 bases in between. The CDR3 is CASSQDQRRCTF. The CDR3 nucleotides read TGTGCCAGCAGCCAAGATCAGAGGAGATGCACCTTC.

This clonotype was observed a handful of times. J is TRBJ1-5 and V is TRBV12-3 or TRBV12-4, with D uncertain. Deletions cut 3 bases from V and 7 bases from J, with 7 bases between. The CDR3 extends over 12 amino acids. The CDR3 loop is CASSFSLQPQHF. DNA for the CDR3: TGTGCCAGCAGTTTTTCACTCCAGCCCCAGCATTTT.

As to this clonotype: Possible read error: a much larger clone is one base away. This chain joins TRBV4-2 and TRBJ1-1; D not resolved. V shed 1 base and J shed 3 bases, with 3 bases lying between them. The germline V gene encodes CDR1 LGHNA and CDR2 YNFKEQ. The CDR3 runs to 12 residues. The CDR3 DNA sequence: TGTGCCAGCAGCCAAGGGCACACTGAAGCTTTCTTT. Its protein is CASSQGHTEAFF.

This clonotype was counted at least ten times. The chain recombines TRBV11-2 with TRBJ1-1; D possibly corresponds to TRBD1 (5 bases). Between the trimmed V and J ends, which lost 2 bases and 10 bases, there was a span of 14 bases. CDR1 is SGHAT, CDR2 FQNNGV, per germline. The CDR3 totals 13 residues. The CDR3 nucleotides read TGTGCCAGCAGCTTACAGCAGGGTAACGTAGCTTTCTTT. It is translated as CASSLQQGNVAFF.

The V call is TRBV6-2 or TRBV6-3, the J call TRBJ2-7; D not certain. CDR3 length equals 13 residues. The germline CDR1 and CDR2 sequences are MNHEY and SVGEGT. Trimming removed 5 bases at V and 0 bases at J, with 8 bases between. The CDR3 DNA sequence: TGTGCCAGCAGTGTCCCAAGCTCCTACGAGCAGTACTTC. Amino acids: CASSVPSSYEQYF.

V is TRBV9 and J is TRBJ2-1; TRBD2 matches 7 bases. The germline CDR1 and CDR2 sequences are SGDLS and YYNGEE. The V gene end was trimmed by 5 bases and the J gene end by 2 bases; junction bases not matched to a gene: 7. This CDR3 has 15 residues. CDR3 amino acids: CASRAGGSTYNEQFF. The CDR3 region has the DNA TGTGCCAGCAGAGCCGGGGGGTCAACCTACAATGAGCAGTTCTTC.

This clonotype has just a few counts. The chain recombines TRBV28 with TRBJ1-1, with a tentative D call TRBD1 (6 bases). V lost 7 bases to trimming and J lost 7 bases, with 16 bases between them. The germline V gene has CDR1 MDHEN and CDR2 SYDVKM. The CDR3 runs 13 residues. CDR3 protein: CASTDGGGGEAFF. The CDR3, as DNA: TGTGCCAGCACCGACGGGGGAGGGGGTGAAGCTTTCTTT.

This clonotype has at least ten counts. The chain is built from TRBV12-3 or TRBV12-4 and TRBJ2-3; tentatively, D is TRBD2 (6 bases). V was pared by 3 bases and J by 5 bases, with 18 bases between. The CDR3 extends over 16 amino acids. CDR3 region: CASSFKRANPGDTQYF. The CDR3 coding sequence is TGTGCCAGCAGTTTCAAGCGGGCCAATCCTGGAGATACGCAGTATTTT.

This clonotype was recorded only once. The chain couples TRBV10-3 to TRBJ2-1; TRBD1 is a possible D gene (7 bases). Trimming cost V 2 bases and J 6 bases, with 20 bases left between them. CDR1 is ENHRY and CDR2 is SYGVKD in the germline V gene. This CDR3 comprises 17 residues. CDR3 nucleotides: TGTGCCATCAGTGAGACGACAGGGTCGGGGGTGGGCAATGAGCAGTTCTTC. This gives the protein CAISETTGSGVGNEQFF.

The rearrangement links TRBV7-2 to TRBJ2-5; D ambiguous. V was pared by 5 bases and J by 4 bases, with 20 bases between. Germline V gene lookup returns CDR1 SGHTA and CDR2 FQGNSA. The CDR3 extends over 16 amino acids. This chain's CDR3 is CASSAWRSNRVETQYF. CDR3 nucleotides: TGTGCCAGCAGCGCTTGGCGCTCGAATAGGGTAGAGACCCAGTACTTC.

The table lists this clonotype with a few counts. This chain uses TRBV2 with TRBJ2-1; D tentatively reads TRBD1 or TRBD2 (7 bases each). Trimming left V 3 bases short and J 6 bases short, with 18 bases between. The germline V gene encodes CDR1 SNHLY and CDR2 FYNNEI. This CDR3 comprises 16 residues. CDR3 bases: TGTGCCAGCAGTGACCAGGGGGGGGGGCCGATCAATGAGCAGTTCTTC. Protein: CASSDQGGGPINEQFF.

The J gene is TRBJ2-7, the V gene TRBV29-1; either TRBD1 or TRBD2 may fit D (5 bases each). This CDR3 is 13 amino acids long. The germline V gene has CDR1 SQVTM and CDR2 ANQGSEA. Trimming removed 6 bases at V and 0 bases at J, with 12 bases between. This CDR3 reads CSVSPGASYEQYF. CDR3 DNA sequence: TGCAGCGTCTCCCCCGGGGCCTCCTACGAGCAGTACTTC.

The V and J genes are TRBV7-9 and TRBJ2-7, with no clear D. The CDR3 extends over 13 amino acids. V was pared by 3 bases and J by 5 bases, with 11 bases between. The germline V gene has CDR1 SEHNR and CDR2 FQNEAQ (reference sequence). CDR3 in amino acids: CASSFDGTHEQYF. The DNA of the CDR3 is TGTGCCAGCAGCTTCGACGGTACCCACGAGCAGTACTTC.

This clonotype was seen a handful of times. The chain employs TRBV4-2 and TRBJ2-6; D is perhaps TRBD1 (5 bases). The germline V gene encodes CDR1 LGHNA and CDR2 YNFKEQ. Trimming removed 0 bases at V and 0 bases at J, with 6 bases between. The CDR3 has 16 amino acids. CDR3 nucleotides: TGTGCCAGCAGCCAAGATCAGGGCTCTGGGGCCAACGTCCTGACTTTC. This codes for CASSQDQGSGANVLTF.

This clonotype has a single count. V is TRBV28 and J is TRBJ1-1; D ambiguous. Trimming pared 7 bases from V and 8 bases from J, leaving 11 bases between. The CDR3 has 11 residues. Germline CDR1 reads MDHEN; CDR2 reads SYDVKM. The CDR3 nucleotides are TGTGCCAGCATCTTACACGGAGAAGCTTTCTTT. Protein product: CASILHGEAFF. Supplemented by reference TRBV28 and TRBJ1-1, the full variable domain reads DVKVTQSSRYLVKRTGEKVFLECVQDMDHENMFWYRQDPGLGLRLIYFSYDVKMKEKGDIPEGYSVSREKKERFSLILESASTNQTSMYLCASILHGEAFFGQGTRLTVV.

The CDR3 loop is CASSSPGFADTQYF. In DNA form, the CDR3 reads TGTGCCAGCAGCTCGCCCGGGTTCGCAGATACGCAGTATTTT. V usage is TRBV3-1 and J usage is TRBJ2-3; no definite D call. The germline gives CDR1 LGHDT, CDR2 YNNKEL (reference sequence). This CDR3 comprises 14 residues. V dropped 5 bases and J dropped 4 bases, with 13 bases sitting between them.

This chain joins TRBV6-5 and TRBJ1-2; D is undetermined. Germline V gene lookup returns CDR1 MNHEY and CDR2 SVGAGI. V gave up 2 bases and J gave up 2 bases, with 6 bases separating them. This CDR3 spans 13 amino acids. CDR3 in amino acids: CASSYGRNYGYTF. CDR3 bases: TGTGCCAGCAGTTACGGTCGAAACTATGGCTACACCTTC.

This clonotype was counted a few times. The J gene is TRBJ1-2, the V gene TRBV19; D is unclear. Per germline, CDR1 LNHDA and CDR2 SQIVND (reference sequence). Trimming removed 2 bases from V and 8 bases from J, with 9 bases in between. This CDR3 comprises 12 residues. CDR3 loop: CASSISPGGYTF. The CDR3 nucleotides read TGTGCCAGTAGTATATCTCCCGGCGGCTACACCTTC.

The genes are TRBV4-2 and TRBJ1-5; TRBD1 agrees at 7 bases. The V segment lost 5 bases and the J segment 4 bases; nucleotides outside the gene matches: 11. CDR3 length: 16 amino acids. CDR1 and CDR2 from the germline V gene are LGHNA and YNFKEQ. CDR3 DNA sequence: TGTGCCAGCAGCACCTTAGGACAGGCGGGGAATCAGCCCCAGCATTTT. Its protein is CASSTLGQAGNQPQHF.

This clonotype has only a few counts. CDR3 DNA sequence: TGTGCCAGCAGCCAAAATTCGCATCCTAGTAACTATGGCTACACCTTC. This translates into CASSQNSHPSNYGYTF. The chain couples TRBV14 to TRBJ1-2; D remains ambiguous. V dropped 2 bases and J dropped 1 base, with 14 bases sitting between them. The CDR3 runs to 16 residues. Germline V gene data show CDR1 as SGHDN and CDR2 as FVKESK.

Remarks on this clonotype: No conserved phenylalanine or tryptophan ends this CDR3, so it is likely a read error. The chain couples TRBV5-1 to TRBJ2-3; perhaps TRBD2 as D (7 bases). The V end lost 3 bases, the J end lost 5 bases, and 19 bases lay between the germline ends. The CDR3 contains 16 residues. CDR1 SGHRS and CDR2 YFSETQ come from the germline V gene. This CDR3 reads CASSSEAGAGVDTQYV. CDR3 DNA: TGCGCCAGCAGCTCCGAGGCGGGGGCCGGGGTAGATACGCAGTATGTT.

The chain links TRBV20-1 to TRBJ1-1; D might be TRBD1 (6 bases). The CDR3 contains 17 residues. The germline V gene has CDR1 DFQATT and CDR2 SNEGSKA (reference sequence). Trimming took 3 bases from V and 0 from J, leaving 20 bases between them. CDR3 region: CSARGSAGVVVNTEAFF. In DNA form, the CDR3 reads TGCAGTGCTAGGGGTTCAGCAGGGGTGGTCGTGAACACTGAAGCTTTCTTT.

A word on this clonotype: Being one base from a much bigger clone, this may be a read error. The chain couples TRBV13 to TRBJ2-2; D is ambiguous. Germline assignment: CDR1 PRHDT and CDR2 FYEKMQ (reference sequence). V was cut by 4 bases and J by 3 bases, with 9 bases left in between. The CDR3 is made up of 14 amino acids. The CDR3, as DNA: TGTGCCAGCAGCTCGGACGCATACACCGGGGAGCTGTTTTTT. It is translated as CASSSDAYTGELFF.